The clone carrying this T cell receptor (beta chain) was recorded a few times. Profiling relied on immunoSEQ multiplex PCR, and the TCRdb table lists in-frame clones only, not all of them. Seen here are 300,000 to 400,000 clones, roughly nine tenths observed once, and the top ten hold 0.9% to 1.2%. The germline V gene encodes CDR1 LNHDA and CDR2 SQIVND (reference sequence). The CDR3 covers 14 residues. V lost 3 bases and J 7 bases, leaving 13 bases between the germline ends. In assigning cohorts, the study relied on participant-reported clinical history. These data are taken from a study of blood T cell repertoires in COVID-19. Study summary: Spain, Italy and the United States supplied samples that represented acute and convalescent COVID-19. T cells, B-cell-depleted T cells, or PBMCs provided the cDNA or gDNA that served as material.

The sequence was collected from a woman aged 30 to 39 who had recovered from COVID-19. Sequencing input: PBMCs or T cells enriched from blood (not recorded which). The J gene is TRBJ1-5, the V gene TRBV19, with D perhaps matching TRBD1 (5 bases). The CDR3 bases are TGTGCCAGTAGTATCCATCAGGGCCAGCAGCCCCAGCATTTT. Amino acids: CASSIHQGQQPQHF.